A selection of T cell receptor beta chains follows, all from one sample in a study of identical twins. TCRdb re-called the 5' RACE reads through MiXCR, storing one row per CDR3 protein. The table lists around 200,000 distinct CDR3 sequences, around 10% of them singletons. Sequencing used memory (CD45RO+) T cells sorted from blood. The receptor set was obtained from a woman between 18 and 29 years old in good health. Each CDR3 is given with its conserved first and last residue. D genes are given only for firm matches. The size of a clone is reported for some rows only, either as once, few or many, or as a class for expanded clones.

v_gene,j_gene,len,d_gene,abundance,CDR3aa,CDR3nt
TRBV29-1,TRBJ1-1,11,NA,NA,CSVGIQGEAFF,TGCAGCGTTGGGATCCAGGGTGAAGCTTTCTTT
TRBV20-1,TRBJ2-1,16,NA,few,CSARLTIDRGANEQFF,TGCAGTGCTAGACTTACTATCGACCGCGGGGCGAATGAGCAGTTCTTC
TRBV7-9,TRBJ2-3,12,NA,NA,CASSSRNYTQYF,TGTGCCAGCAGCTCAAGGAACTATACGCAGTATTTT
TRBV7-3,TRBJ2-2,15,TRBD1,few,CASSRSGTDTGELFF,TGTGCCAGCAGCCGTTCCGGGACAGACACCGGGGAGCTGTTTTTT
TRBV20-1,TRBJ2-1,16,TRBD2,NA,CSASDRTSGTYNEQFF,TGCAGTGCTAGTGACAGGACTAGCGGCACCTACAATGAGCAGTTCTTC
TRBV29-1,TRBJ1-1,15,NA,NA,CSVEKGRVPGTEAFF,TGCAGCGTTGAGAAAGGAAGGGTCCCGGGGACTGAAGCTTTCTTT
TRBV11-2,TRBJ2-1,14,TRBD2,NA,CASSLREGTYEQFF,TGTGCCAGCAGCTTAAGGGAGGGAACGTATGAGCAGTTCTTC
TRBV20-1,TRBJ2-3,15,TRBD1,NA,CSANPRTGAPDTQYF,TGCAGTGCTAACCCAAGGACAGGGGCTCCAGATACGCAGTATTTT
TRBV18,TRBJ2-5,14,NA,few,CASSPPQGSETQYF,TGTGCCAGCTCACCACCACAGGGATCAGAGACCCAGTACTTC
TRBV11-2,TRBJ1-6,14,TRBD1,NA,CASSFPGTAESLHF,TGTGCCAGCAGCTTCCCGGGGACAGCTGAGTCCCTCCACTTT
TRBV11-2,TRBJ2-6,18,TRBD2,NA,CASSLGLALTSGANVLTF,TGTGCCAGCAGCTTGGGACTAGCTCTTACCTCTGGGGCCAACGTCCTGACTTTC
TRBV29-1,TRBJ2-1,13,NA,NA,CSAEGGSYNEQFF,TGCAGCGCGGAAGGGGGTTCCTACAATGAGCAGTTCTTC
TRBV9,TRBJ1-4,16,TRBD1,NA,CASSVTGQGRNEKLFF,TGTGCCAGCAGCGTGACAGGACAGGGGCGTAATGAAAAACTGTTTTTT
TRBV5-1,TRBJ2-5,13,NA,NA,CASSRGTSGTQYF,TGCGCCAGCAGCCGAGGGACTTCAGGGACCCAGTACTTC
TRBV4-3,TRBJ2-7,17,NA,few,CASSQAYDYPSPYEQYF,TGCGCCAGCAGCCAAGCCTACGACTACCCCAGCCCCTACGAGCAGTACTTC
TRBV3-1,TRBJ2-1,19,TRBD2,NA,CASSQESIWSGGADGEQFF,TGTGCCAGCAGCCAAGAAAGTATTTGGAGCGGGGGGGCCGATGGTGAGCAGTTCTTC
TRBV9,TRBJ1-1,14,NA,many,CASSVGGVNTEAFF,TGTGCCAGCAGCGTAGGCGGAGTGAACACTGAAGCTTTCTTT
TRBV5-1,TRBJ2-6,15,NA,few,CASNSQFPGANVLTF,TGCGCCAGCAACAGTCAATTCCCTGGGGCCAACGTCCTGACTTTC
TRBV6-2/TRBV6-3,TRBJ2-6,15,NA,few,CASSWEPSGANVLTF,TGTGCCAGCAGTTGGGAACCCTCTGGGGCCAACGTCCTGACTTTC
TRBV6-2/TRBV6-3,TRBJ2-7,15,TRBD2,few,CASSNLAGGTYEQYF,TGTGCCAGCAGTAACTTAGCGGGAGGAACGTACGAGCAGTACTTC
TRBV7-3,TRBJ2-7,15,TRBD1,NA,CASSLTGLTGAEQYF,TGTGCCAGCAGCTTAACGGGTCTAACAGGGGCCGAGCAGTACTTC
TRBV12-3/TRBV12-4,TRBJ2-2,13,TRBD1,many,CATRTGNTGELFF,TGTGCCACCAGGACAGGGAACACCGGGGAGCTGTTTTTT
TRBV6-5,TRBJ2-3,17,NA,few,CASSYSILGRRTDTQYF,TGTGCCAGCAGTTACTCGATATTGGGACGGCGCACAGATACGCAGTATTTT
TRBV12-3/TRBV12-4,TRBJ1-5,15,TRBD1,few,CASNRDRGRDQPQHF,TGTGCCAGCAATAGGGACAGGGGCCGTGACCAGCCCCAGCATTTT
TRBV5-4,TRBJ2-3,13,TRBD2,few,CASRGGGADTQYF,TGTGCCAGCAGGGGCGGGGGGGCAGATACGCAGTATTTT